One sample yielded the 12 T cell receptor beta chains listed below, sequenced in a study of T cells after posttransplantation cyclophosphamide. Sequencing was performed with immunoSEQ multiplex PCR; in TCRdb, only in-frame clones are kept and a portion is missing. The sample yields some 40,000 clones, without any singletons. Sequenced sample: PBMCs. These receptors originate from a woman aged 45-60 years in good health and a related stem cell transplant donor.

This clone has a count of ten or more. This chain joins TRBV7-2 and TRBJ2-7; D uncertain. The V end was cut by 5 bases, the J end by 3 bases, with 5 bases between. CDR1 is SGHTA and CDR2 is FQGNSA in the germline V gene. The CDR3 totals 11 residues. DNA of the CDR3: TGTGCCAGCAGCCTATACTACGAGCAGTACTTC. As protein: CASSLYYEQYF.

This clone was seen repeatedly, ten times or more. J is TRBJ1-2 and V is TRBV7-2; the match to TRBD1 covers 7 bases. This CDR3 contains 16 residues. CDR1 SGHTA and CDR2 FQGNSA come from the germline V gene. V trimming: 5 bases; J trimming: 1 base; junction bases outside the gene matches: 10. The DNA for the CDR3 is TGTGCCAGCAGCGAAAAGACAGGGACCTTTAACTATGGCTACACCTTC. Encoded protein: CASSEKTGTFNYGYTF.

Ten or more counts support this clone. The chain uses TRBV9 and TRBJ1-4, with 7 bases lining up with TRBD1. V shed 0 bases, J shed 4 bases, and the junction held 3 bases outside the gene matches. The CDR3 is 15 amino acids. Germline assignment: CDR1 SGDLS and CDR2 YYNGEE. The CDR3 DNA sequence: TGTGCCAGCAGCGTAGGGACAGGAGGTAATGAAAAACTGTTTTTT. Translation gives CASSVGTGGNEKLFF.

This clone was observed at least ten times. This chain joins TRBV4-2 and TRBJ2-2, with D possibly being TRBD1 (5 bases). Germline V gene lookup returns CDR1 LGHNA and CDR2 YNFKEQ. Between the trimmed V and J ends, which lost 0 bases and 3 bases, there was a span of 8 bases. The CDR3 consists of 15 residues. CDR3 sequence: CASSQEGRDTGELFF. The DNA for the CDR3 is TGTGCCAGCAGCCAAGAGGGGCGAGACACCGGGGAGCTGTTTTTT.

This clone was observed many times. The J gene is TRBJ1-1, the V gene TRBV5-1, with 8 bases matching TRBD1. The CDR3 is 14 amino acids. V was pared by 2 bases and J by 1 base, with 1 base of the junction left unmatched. CDR1 is SGHRS, CDR2 YFSETQ, per germline. The CDR3 reads CASSLQGGNTEAFF. CDR3 DNA sequence: TGCGCCAGCAGCTTACAGGGGGGGAACACTGAAGCTTTCTTT. The variable domain in full, with the rest retrieved from reference TRBV5-1 and TRBJ1-1, is KAGVTQTPRYLIKTRGQQVTLSCSPISGHRSVSWYQQTPGQGLQFLFEYFSETQRNKGNFPGRFSGRQFSNSRSEMNVSTLELGDSALYLCASSLQGGNTEAFFGQGTRLTVV.

This clone was seen repeatedly, ten times or more. The rearrangement links TRBV5-1 to TRBJ1-2, with 7 nucleotides matching TRBD1. Germline assignment: CDR1 SGHRS and CDR2 YFSETQ. This CDR3 region has 16 residues. Trimming cost V 0 bases and J 3 bases; bases outside gene matches: 8. CDR3 nucleotide sequence: TGCGCCAGCAGCTTGGTTCCAGGGGGTGCCGACTATGGCTACACCTTC. Protein product: CASSLVPGGADYGYTF.

The sample holds a few counts of this clone. This rearrangement joins TRBV27 to TRBJ2-3; TRBD1 matches 8 bases. Germline V gene sequence: CDR1 MNHEY, CDR2 SMNVEV (reference sequence). J was trimmed by 2 bases and V by 6 bases; bases with no gene match: 25. The CDR3 runs to 21 residues. The CDR3: CASRQRRESRTGPEITDTQYF. CDR3 coding DNA: TGTGCCAGCAGACAACGGCGGGAATCCAGGACAGGGCCAGAGATCACAGATACGCAGTATTTT.

This clone came up many times. V is TRBV7-2 and J is TRBJ2-7; 9 bases fit TRBD2. V gave up 4 bases and J gave up 2 bases; unmatched junction bases: 9. The CDR3 is made up of 16 amino acids. Germline V gene lookup returns CDR1 SGHTA and CDR2 FQGNSA. CDR3 sequence (DNA): TGTGCCAGCAGCTCCCAAGGCGGGGGGGCCGCCTACGAGCAGTACTTC. As protein: CASSSQGGGAAYEQYF.

The sample holds many counts of this clone. V and J are TRBV10-3 and TRBJ1-6, with TRBD1 as a possible D gene (6 bases). V was pared by 4 bases and J by 13 bases, with 14 bases between. The CDR3 spans 13 residues. Germline-derived CDR1 and CDR2 are ENHRY and SYGVKD. The DNA of the CDR3 is TGTGCCATCAGTGGGGGGGGCCCAGGGCCCCTCCACTTT. It yields the protein CAISGGGPGPLHF.

The rearrangement uses TRBV23-1 and TRBJ2-1; TRBD2 matches 7 bases. TRBV23-1 counts as an open reading frame of uncertain function. This CDR3 is 15 amino acids long. The J segment lost 3 bases and the V segment lost 8 bases, leaving 10 bases of the junction unmatched. This CDR3 is CASPPLGGIYNEQFF. DNA of the CDR3: TGCGCCAGCCCTCCCCTGGGGGGGATCTACAATGAGCAGTTCTTC.

This clone was counted at least ten times. The genes are TRBV15 and TRBJ1-3, with no clear D. The V gene's germline CDR1 is LNHNV and CDR2 YYDKDF (reference sequence). The CDR3 is 16 residues long. The V end lost 0 bases, the J end lost 0 bases, and 9 bases lay between the germline ends. The CDR3 bases are TGTGCCACCAGCAGAGAGCCGCCGAGCTCTGGAAACACCATATATTTT. Protein sequence: CATSREPPSSGNTIYF.

At least ten counts were recorded for this clone. CDR3 DNA sequence: TGTGCCAGCAGGACCCGGTCCGGGACAGCTGGCTACGAGCAGTACTTC. It codes for CASRTRSGTAGYEQYF. This sequence joins TRBV28 and TRBJ2-7; 7 bases agree with TRBD1. V gave up 6 bases and J gave up 3 bases; unmatched junction bases: 14. Germline CDR1 MDHEN, CDR2 SYDVKM. This CDR3 has 16 amino acids.